This T cell receptor (beta chain) was sequenced for a study of cytomegalovirus exposure and HLA in healthy donors (TCRdb year 2017). About the investigation overall: An earlier analysis of some 620 of the donors reported over 250 Gb of sequence data and about 120 million unique TCR beta sequences obtained from roughly 180 million T cells. Around 320 gigabases of sequencing data and approximately 85 million unique TCR sequences were included in an early release covering under 650 HLA-typed donors. Of the roughly 400 genotyped donors, about 80% fell in the genetic ancestry cluster associated with self-reported Caucasian donors. The aim of the study was to test whether cataloging public T cell receptors could identify signatures of past pathogen exposure. Using immunosequencing, the study profiled T cell repertoires from fewer than 700 subjects and related those repertoires to cytomegalovirus serostatus. Besides the first cohort of around 700 subjects, a separate validation cohort made up of about 120 different subjects was used. To predict cytomegalovirus infection status, the study combined high-throughput TCR immunosequencing, statistical association of individual TCRs with disease status, and machine learning. A later analysis re-analyzed previously published TCR beta repertoires from 666 donors and added high-resolution HLA genotyping to study TCR occurrence patterns. The later analysis used no new phenotypic data to find candidate immune exposures, relying instead on TCR beta sequences and their occurrence across donors. To decide whether each TCR beta V gene segment behaved as functional or pseudogenic, an earlier analysis of over 500 of the donors relied on high-throughput TCR beta sequencing. Alongside the repertoire data, information on donor age, sex, ethnicity and CMV serostatus was compiled. A later genetic analysis took genome-wide SNP genotypes for about 65% of the 666 donors and used that subset as a discovery cohort. All discovery cohort repertoires had been generated on a single sequencing platform. HLA typing included class I and class II loci at four-digit resolution. Typing coverage differed by locus: A, B, C, DRB1 and DQB1 were typed in about 629-640 donors, DQA1 in about 500, DPA1 in approximately 610, and DPB1 in 400 to 480. Four to six DR-DQ haplotypes were handled as single units for association and clustering, since linkage in the cohort was strong. Among a few hundred genotyped donors of the cohort, an average of 235,054 unique TCR beta nucleotide sequences were sequenced per donor, around 20% of them non-productive. Overall study outcomes, separate from this receptor: Some IMGT-functional V segments, including TRBV6-2 and TRBV6-3, could not be told apart with the 87-base-pair reads, so those segments were excluded. A further reported finding was that TCR beta sequences accurately predicted the HLA-A and HLA-B alleles for most subjects in the first cohort. Because counts were too low, approximately 18 rarely observed V segments, including chromosome 9 orphons, were excluded from the earlier analysis of 587 of the donors. Most TCR sequences were observed very rarely across donors, whereas some public TCRs were present in many individuals. Several of the top co-occurrence clusters appeared to be linked to parvovirus B19, influenza, CMV and Epstein-Barr virus, according to a later analysis. In this cohort, only TCR beta chains were sequenced, and detectable features were limited by the absence of alpha or paired-chain data. In an earlier analysis of about 600 of the donors, most TCR beta V segments appeared in productive rearrangements about 90% or about 30% of the time, broadly matching IMGT annotations. Linkage disequilibrium might explain the correlated functional status among segregating V segments, but an unknown experimental factor could not be ruled out. Specific HLA alleles were associated with 18,000 or so TCR beta sequences at a false discovery rate of 0.05 in a later analysis. The only immune exposure information available for the cohort was CMV serostatus. Roughly uniform sequencing depth across donors was assumed in presence/absence analyses, although this assumption may not hold. A group of highly shared sequence variants was considered likely to be a technical artifact of the sequencing pipeline. According to a later analysis, most CMV-associated TCR beta chains appeared to be HLA-restricted, and the HLA associations seemed to be driven largely by CMV exposure. V-gene and J-gene trimming of TCR beta chains was associated with a missense DCLRE1C variant in a later genetic analysis, and the association was replicated in an independent cohort. In a later analysis, HLA-associated TCR beta chains showed more clonal expansion and lower generation probabilities than non-associated chains that were equally common. In the study, approximately 160 TCR beta chains were listed as associated with cytomegalovirus. Cytomegalovirus status was reported to be diagnosed by the classifier with high specificity and sensitivity in both the original and validation cohorts. In a later genetic analysis, fewer N-insertions in productive TCRs were reported among donors in an Asian-associated ancestry cluster than the approximately 670-donor mean. HLA typing was unavailable for some donors at each locus, so association tests used only the typed subset. In vitro tests confirmed that a few of the cytomegalovirus-associated TCR beta chains recognize cytomegalovirus antigens. According to the authors, the approach could potentially be generalized to other disease states and immunological phenotypes. According to a later analysis, TCR association rates differed among HLA loci, with DRB1 alleles showing the most associated TCRs and HLA-C alleles showing the fewest. When HLA alleles, especially DR and DQ, strongly co-occurred, TCR associations were difficult to assign to individual alleles.

This clone was seen only once. This clone's antigen is unknown. It has no much larger one-base neighbor in the sample; base qualities were not kept. The library relied on the immunoSEQ multiplex PCR assay. For the multiplex PCR, a mixture combining 60 forward primers for TCR Vbeta segments and 13 reverse primers for TCR Jbeta segments was used. Amplification of the CDR3 region of rearranged TCR beta genes was performed with a multiplex PCR assay on genomic DNA. The Illumina HiSeq System was used to sequence the amplified TCR beta libraries as 87-base-pair reads. Per the original workflow: A later analysis counted tens of millions of unique TCR beta chains across the 666 repertoires, and around 9.9 million of these chains were shared by at least two donors. To remove PCR and sequencing errors, raw reads were error-corrected and collapsed into unique sequences using a nearest-neighbor algorithm that merged closely related sequences. To assign V, D and J gene segments, CDR3 sequences were aligned to IMGT reference sequences. For a sequence to be retained, at least a six-nucleotide match to both a V gene segment and a J gene segment was required. Rearrangements were called productive when the CDR3 lacked stop codons and stayed in frame with V and J; all others were non-productive. Following IMGT convention, CDR3 was defined as the stretch from the second conserved V-encoded cysteine to the conserved J-encoded phenylalanine. In an earlier analysis of around 600 of the donors, sequences lacking an unambiguous match to a single V gene segment were excluded. In an earlier analysis of some 590 of the donors, a V segment was called functional when productive rearrangements were above 56.7%, and segregating when the standard deviation between donors exceeded 5%. A statistical classification framework was developed to diagnose cytomegalovirus status using the catalog of TCR beta chain sequences. In a later analysis, V and J genes were assigned by comparing TCR nucleotide sequences against IMGT/GENE-DB human TR gene sequences. Using the TCRdist pipeline, a later analysis assigned CDR3 sequences along with most-parsimonious VDJ recombination scenarios. In a later analysis, each TCR beta chain was defined by its CDR3 amino acid sequence together with its V-gene family, and reads without a unique V-gene family were excluded. A later analysis removed nearly 600 highly shared, low-generation-probability nucleotide sequences to deal with suspected cross-contamination and a sequencing artifact. In a later analysis, a clonal expansion index for each public chain was calculated from normalized within-repertoire ranks of inferred template counts. A later analysis computed generation probabilities with a VDJ recombination model fitted to out-of-frame rearrangements, and checked the results against IGoR. In a later analysis, TCR-TCR, TCR-HLA and TCR-CMV co-occurrence was scored with hypergeometric tests, and a repertoire-size bias correction was applied to TCR pairs. A later analysis estimated false discovery rates by permuting HLA or CMV assignments 20 times. In a later analysis, co-occurring TCRs were grouped using DBSCAN, with TCRdist sequence similarity added in when clustering inside HLA-allele-positive subsets. For co-occurrence clustering, repertoires with fewer than 30,000 or more than 120,000 public chains were excluded, along with four to six repertoires with anomalous nucleotide sharing. TCRdb holds this immuneACCESS table with in-frame rearrangements only. Some clones are missing; in checked studies, unresolved V genes explain under half, and the rest has no known cause. V, J and clone size derive from that table, while D and trimming were established from the DNA sequence. Recorded for this sample are 200,000 to 250,000 clones; roughly 79% of them occurred a single time. The ten most abundant clones make up approximately 0.5% of the sample.

The CDR3 runs 15 amino acids, cysteine and phenylalanine included. The kept DNA is CDR3 alone, 45 bases in frame from the first base. The V end loses 0 bases and the J end loses 4 bases, and a stretch of 13 bases separates them. CDR1 SGDLS and CDR2 YYNGEE are derived from the germline V gene. The cohort comprised 550 to 700 healthy bone marrow donors. All cohort members were sampled while nominally healthy, although unrecorded immune exposures were likely present. The donor tested CMV seronegative, placing the donor among the 350 to 400 seronegative members of the cohort. A peripheral blood sample was provided by each donor, and peripheral blood mononuclear cells were used for TCR beta sequencing. The Qiagen DNeasy Blood Extraction Kit was used to extract genomic DNA from the blood cell samples.

This receptor chain uses TRBV9 and TRBJ1-1; the D gene is not confidently resolved. The specimen sequenced was PBMCs. This TCR was recovered from a woman aged 40 to 49 in good health and CMV-seronegative. The DNA sequence is as follows: TGTGCCAGCAGCGTAGGGGCAGTCGGGAGCACTGAAGCTTTCTTT. This encodes CASSVGAVGSTEAFF.